Included here is one T cell receptor (beta chain) sequence, with context. This entry comes from a study of cytomegalovirus exposure and HLA in healthy donors. Study-level background: Earlier, some 200 million T cells were analyzed, and more than 100 million unique TCR beta sequences were found among them.

The J segment lost 5 bases and the V segment lost 1 base, leaving 8 bases of the junction unmatched. Looked up from germline, CDR1 is MGHRA and CDR2 is YSYEKL. The CDR3 runs 16 residues. Vbeta (60) and Jbeta (13) primers were used in the PCR. TCRdb's table, derived via immunoSEQ multiplex PCR, lists solely in-frame clones and lacks some. The sample includes approximately 240,000 clones, roughly 82% of them seen just once. V usage is TRBV4-1 and J usage is TRBJ2-3; TRBD1 agrees at 8 bases. The sequence was obtained from a woman aged 40 to 50 in good health and CMV-seropositive. Sequenced: PBMCs. The CDR3 sequence is CASSQVGGQGRDTQYF. CDR3 DNA sequence: TGCGCCAGCAGCCAAGTCGGCGGACAGGGAAGAGATACGCAGTATTTT.